This is a list of T cell receptor beta chains from one sample in a study of cytomegalovirus exposure and HLA in healthy donors. Generated by immunoSEQ multiplex PCR, the TCRdb table keeps only in-frame clones and is missing some. The sample holds 150,000 to 200,000 clones, around four fifths seen once. The specimen sequenced was PBMCs. These receptors all stem from a girl aged 2 to 10 in good health and CMV-seropositive. Each CDR3 is given with its conserved first and last residue. Fields, in order: J gene, clone size, V gene, D gene, CDR3 DNA, CDR3 protein. A D gene is named only where the DNA matches it firmly. The listing skips clone size in some rows; elsewhere it reads once, few, many or a size class.

j_call: TRBJ1-2
clone_size: NA
v_call: TRBV4-1
d_call: NA
cdr3_nt: TGCGCCAGCAGCCAGGTAGCCCAGGGCGACTATGGCTACACCTTC
cdr3_aa: CASSQVAQGDYGYTF

j_call: TRBJ1-5
clone_size: few
v_call: TRBV30
d_call: NA
cdr3_nt: TGTGCCTGGAGTAATACACCGGGACACAACAATCAGCCCCAGCATTTT
cdr3_aa: CAWSNTPGHNNQPQHF

j_call: TRBJ2-2
clone_size: once
v_call: TRBV2
d_call: NA
cdr3_nt: TGTGCCAGCAGTGTGACTGGAGCGGACACCGGGGAGCTGTTTTTT
cdr3_aa: CASSVTGADTGELFF

j_call: TRBJ2-7
clone_size: NA
v_call: TRBV5-1
d_call: TRBD2
cdr3_nt: TGCGCCAGCAGCCGCGGGAGGGCCGGCTACGAGCAGTACTTC
cdr3_aa: CASSRGRAGYEQYF

j_call: TRBJ2-5
clone_size: NA
v_call: TRBV5-1
d_call: TRBD2
cdr3_nt: TGCGCCAGCAGGTCCTTTACTAGCGGGAGTGGAAAGACCCAGTACTTC
cdr3_aa: CASRSFTSGSGKTQYF

j_call: TRBJ2-7
clone_size: NA
v_call: TRBV19
d_call: NA
cdr3_nt: TGTGCCAGTAGTACCGCCGGGGTATACGAGCAGTACTTC
cdr3_aa: CASSTAGVYEQYF

j_call: TRBJ2-6
clone_size: few
v_call: TRBV4-1
d_call: TRBD2
cdr3_nt: TGCGCCAGCAGCCAAGGAGCTAGCGGGAGTGCTGGGGCCAACGTCCTGACTTTC
cdr3_aa: CASSQGASGSAGANVLTF

j_call: TRBJ2-7
clone_size: NA
v_call: TRBV27
d_call: NA
cdr3_nt: TGTGCCAGCAGTTTATCCCTGGTGGGCGGGGTATACGAGCAGTACTTC
cdr3_aa: CASSLSLVGGVYEQYF

j_call: TRBJ2-3
clone_size: NA
v_call: TRBV19
d_call: NA
cdr3_nt: TGTGCCAGTAGCCTTCGGGGTCTCACAGATACGCAGTATTTT
cdr3_aa: CASSLRGLTDTQYF

j_call: TRBJ2-5
clone_size: NA
v_call: TRBV4-1
d_call: TRBD2
cdr3_nt: TGCGCCAGCAGCCAAGAGACTAGCGGTCAAGAGACCCAGTACTTC
cdr3_aa: CASSQETSGQETQYF

j_call: TRBJ1-5
clone_size: NA
v_call: TRBV28
d_call: NA
cdr3_nt: TGTTCCACCGCCAGAAATCAGCCCCAGCATTTT
cdr3_aa: CSTARNQPQHF

j_call: TRBJ2-3
clone_size: NA
v_call: TRBV9
d_call: NA
cdr3_nt: TGTGCCAGCAGCGTAGGTACGGGTGCCAGCACAGATACGCAGTATTTT
cdr3_aa: CASSVGTGASTDTQYF

j_call: TRBJ2-7
clone_size: NA
v_call: TRBV19
d_call: NA
cdr3_nt: TGTGCCAGTAGTACAACATGGGGCCCCTACGAGCAGTACTTC
cdr3_aa: CASSTTWGPYEQYF

j_call: TRBJ2-5
clone_size: many
v_call: TRBV6-1
d_call: TRBD2
cdr3_nt: TGTGCCAGCAGTGATGGCGGGAGTGTTTCGGAGACCCAGTACTTC
cdr3_aa: CASSDGGSVSETQYF

j_call: TRBJ2-7
clone_size: NA
v_call: TRBV18
d_call: TRBD1
cdr3_nt: TGTGCCAGCTCAGAAGGGACAGTCTACGAGCAGTACTTC
cdr3_aa: CASSEGTVYEQYF

j_call: TRBJ2-5
clone_size: NA
v_call: TRBV12-5
d_call: NA
cdr3_nt: TGTGCTAGTGGTACCCGGGAGACCCAGTACTTC
cdr3_aa: CASGTRETQYF

j_call: TRBJ2-5
clone_size: few
v_call: TRBV2
d_call: NA
cdr3_nt: TGTGCCAGCAGTGCCTATGCGGAGACCCAGTACTTC
cdr3_aa: CASSAYAETQYF

j_call: TRBJ2-7
clone_size: once
v_call: TRBV5-1
d_call: NA
cdr3_nt: TGCGCCAGCAGCTCTCTCCGACAGGGCGGGAACGAGCAGTACTTC
cdr3_aa: CASSSLRQGGNEQYF

j_call: TRBJ2-3
clone_size: NA
v_call: TRBV6-1
d_call: TRBD2
cdr3_nt: TGTGCCAGCAGCAAGCGGGAGGGGACAGATACGCAGTATTTT
cdr3_aa: CASSKREGTDTQYF

j_call: TRBJ1-5
clone_size: once
v_call: TRBV4-1
d_call: NA
cdr3_nt: TGCGCCAGCAGCCAATGGCGCAATCAGCCCCAGCATTTT
cdr3_aa: CASSQWRNQPQHF

j_call: TRBJ2-7
clone_size: NA
v_call: TRBV28
d_call: TRBD2
cdr3_nt: TGTGCCAGCAGTTTAGTAGGACTAGCGGGAGGCGAGCAGTACTTC
cdr3_aa: CASSLVGLAGGEQYF

j_call: TRBJ1-2
clone_size: NA
v_call: TRBV30
d_call: NA
cdr3_nt: TGTGCCTGGAGTTCGACGGGGAACTATGGCTACACCTTC
cdr3_aa: CAWSSTGNYGYTF

j_call: TRBJ2-7
clone_size: once
v_call: TRBV15
d_call: TRBD1
cdr3_nt: TGTGCCACCAGTGGAACAGGGGTTAGCCACGAGCAGTACTTC
cdr3_aa: CATSGTGVSHEQYF

j_call: TRBJ2-7
clone_size: NA
v_call: TRBV27
d_call: TRBD2
cdr3_nt: TGTGCCAGCAGCTCCGACGGACTAGTCGTCTATCCTTCCTACGAGCAGTACTTC
cdr3_aa: CASSSDGLVVYPSYEQYF

j_call: TRBJ1-1
clone_size: NA
v_call: TRBV5-1
d_call: TRBD1
cdr3_nt: TGCGCCAGCAGCTTGGGGGACAGGGAGGGACCTGAAGCTTTCTTT
cdr3_aa: CASSLGDREGPEAFF

j_call: TRBJ2-1
clone_size: NA
v_call: TRBV29-1
d_call: NA
cdr3_nt: TGCAGCGGGGGGGTTAGGGAGCGAGAGCAGTTCTTC
cdr3_aa: CSGGVREREQFF

j_call: TRBJ1-5
clone_size: NA
v_call: TRBV7-8
d_call: NA
cdr3_nt: TGTGCCAGCAGCAAGGCGGCAGGGTCACAGCCCCAGCATTTT
cdr3_aa: CASSKAAGSQPQHF

j_call: TRBJ1-1
clone_size: NA
v_call: TRBV5-1
d_call: NA
cdr3_nt: TGCGCCAGCAGCTTGGAGTGGGGAGGGGGCACTGAAGCTTTCTTT
cdr3_aa: CASSLEWGGGTEAFF

j_call: TRBJ1-2
clone_size: NA
v_call: TRBV10-3
d_call: NA
cdr3_nt: TGTGCCATCAGACTAGGGGGGGACTATGGCTACACCTTC
cdr3_aa: CAIRLGGDYGYTF

j_call: TRBJ1-4
clone_size: NA
v_call: TRBV4-1
d_call: NA
cdr3_nt: TGCGCCAGCAGCCAAGTCCAGCCAGACAGGCGTAATGAAAAACTGTTTTTT
cdr3_aa: CASSQVQPDRRNEKLFF

j_call: TRBJ1-5
clone_size: few
v_call: TRBV6-1
d_call: TRBD1
cdr3_nt: TGTGCCAGCAGAACCCAGGGGGTTTACAATCAGCCCCAGCATTTT
cdr3_aa: CASRTQGVYNQPQHF

j_call: TRBJ2-5
clone_size: NA
v_call: TRBV15
d_call: NA
cdr3_nt: TGTGCCACCAGCAGAGATTGGGGCTATCAAGAGACCCAGTACTTC
cdr3_aa: CATSRDWGYQETQYF

j_call: TRBJ1-2
clone_size: NA
v_call: TRBV10-2
d_call: NA
cdr3_nt: TGCGCCAGTTCCGGGACATCCAACTATGGCTACACCTTC
cdr3_aa: CASSGTSNYGYTF

j_call: TRBJ2-5
clone_size: NA
v_call: TRBV9
d_call: TRBD2
cdr3_nt: TGTGCCAGCAGCGTAGCTCTTTTCGGAGGGGAGGGGGAGACCCAGTACTTC
cdr3_aa: CASSVALFGGEGETQYF

j_call: TRBJ2-1
clone_size: few
v_call: TRBV5-1
d_call: NA
cdr3_nt: TGCGCCAGCAGCCCGGACCGGGGGGAGCAGTTCTTC
cdr3_aa: CASSPDRGEQFF

j_call: TRBJ1-1
clone_size: NA
v_call: TRBV5-4
d_call: NA
cdr3_nt: TGTGCCAGCAGCTTGGATACAGGGTGGGCTGAAGCTTTCTTT
cdr3_aa: CASSLDTGWAEAFF

j_call: TRBJ1-1
clone_size: NA
v_call: TRBV19
d_call: NA
cdr3_nt: TGTGCCAGTAGTATCGGCAGGGGGAACACTGAAGCTTTCTTT
cdr3_aa: CASSIGRGNTEAFF

j_call: TRBJ1-3
clone_size: NA
v_call: TRBV30
d_call: TRBD1
cdr3_nt: TGTGCCTGGAGTGTACGGACAGGGAGAACTGGAAACACCATATATTTT
cdr3_aa: CAWSVRTGRTGNTIYF

j_call: TRBJ2-2
clone_size: NA
v_call: TRBV30
d_call: TRBD2
cdr3_nt: TGTGCCTGGAGTACACTAGCGGGAGAACGGGTCACCGGGGAGCTGTTTTTT
cdr3_aa: CAWSTLAGERVTGELFF

j_call: TRBJ2-1
clone_size: NA
v_call: TRBV9
d_call: NA
cdr3_nt: TGTGCCAGCAGCTCCGAGCGGGCGAATGAGCAGTTCTTC
cdr3_aa: CASSSERANEQFF

j_call: TRBJ1-5
clone_size: few
v_call: TRBV30
d_call: TRBD1
cdr3_nt: TGTGCCTGGAGTGCAGGGACAGGGCCAAATCAGCCCCAGCATTTT
cdr3_aa: CAWSAGTGPNQPQHF

j_call: TRBJ2-6
clone_size: NA
v_call: TRBV30
d_call: TRBD1
cdr3_nt: TGTGCCTGGAGTGAGGGGGCGCTTAACGTCCTGACTTTC
cdr3_aa: CAWSEGALNVLTF

j_call: TRBJ1-2
clone_size: NA
v_call: TRBV28
d_call: TRBD1
cdr3_nt: TGTGCCAGCAGTTTAGGTTGGACCAGGGGGCTTGCCTATGGCTACACCTTC
cdr3_aa: CASSLGWTRGLAYGYTF

j_call: TRBJ1-2
clone_size: NA
v_call: TRBV4-1
d_call: TRBD1
cdr3_nt: TGCGCCAGCAGCACCCGGACAGGGGGGGGGTATGGCTACACCTTC
cdr3_aa: CASSTRTGGGYGYTF

j_call: TRBJ2-1
clone_size: NA
v_call: TRBV5-1
d_call: TRBD2
cdr3_nt: TGCGCCAGCAGCTTGTTGAGCGGGAGGACCTACAATGAGCAGTTCTTC
cdr3_aa: CASSLLSGRTYNEQFF

j_call: TRBJ1-2
clone_size: few
v_call: TRBV28
d_call: NA
cdr3_nt: TGTGCCAGCAGTTTATCCCCAACAGGGTCCTATGGCTACACCTTC
cdr3_aa: CASSLSPTGSYGYTF

j_call: TRBJ1-5
clone_size: NA
v_call: TRBV27
d_call: NA
cdr3_nt: TGTGCCAGCAGTTTATCTCGGGGGGGCAATCAGCCCCAGCATTTT
cdr3_aa: CASSLSRGGNQPQHF

j_call: TRBJ1-6
clone_size: NA
v_call: TRBV15
d_call: NA
cdr3_nt: TGTGCCACCGCGGAGTCGGTCTGGGTGGATTCACCCCTCCACTTT
cdr3_aa: CATAESVWVDSPLHF

j_call: TRBJ2-6
clone_size: few
v_call: TRBV29-1
d_call: NA
cdr3_nt: TGCAGCGTTGCCCGGGCTGGGGCCAACGTCCTGACTTTC
cdr3_aa: CSVARAGANVLTF

j_call: TRBJ2-1
clone_size: NA
v_call: TRBV30
d_call: TRBD2
cdr3_nt: TGTGCCTGGAGTCCCCACGGAGCGGGAGTTAATGAGCAGTTCTTC
cdr3_aa: CAWSPHGAGVNEQFF

j_call: TRBJ1-2
clone_size: NA
v_call: TRBV28
d_call: NA
cdr3_nt: TGTGCCAGCAGTACAGGGTACTATGGCTACACCTTC
cdr3_aa: CASSTGYYGYTF

j_call: TRBJ1-1
clone_size: few
v_call: TRBV5-8
d_call: TRBD1
cdr3_nt: TGTGCCAGCACCTTGCGGGACAGGGGGCGTTGGGGATCGAATACTGAAGCTTTCTTT
cdr3_aa: CASTLRDRGRWGSNTEAFF

j_call: TRBJ1-5
clone_size: NA
v_call: TRBV19
d_call: NA
cdr3_nt: TGTGCCAGTAGTATGATTGGGGGGCAGCCCCAGCATTTT
cdr3_aa: CASSMIGGQPQHF

j_call: TRBJ2-1
clone_size: NA
v_call: TRBV11-2
d_call: TRBD2
cdr3_nt: TGTGCCAGCAGCTTAGAGGGGACTAGCAGAAATGAGCAGTTCTTC
cdr3_aa: CASSLEGTSRNEQFF